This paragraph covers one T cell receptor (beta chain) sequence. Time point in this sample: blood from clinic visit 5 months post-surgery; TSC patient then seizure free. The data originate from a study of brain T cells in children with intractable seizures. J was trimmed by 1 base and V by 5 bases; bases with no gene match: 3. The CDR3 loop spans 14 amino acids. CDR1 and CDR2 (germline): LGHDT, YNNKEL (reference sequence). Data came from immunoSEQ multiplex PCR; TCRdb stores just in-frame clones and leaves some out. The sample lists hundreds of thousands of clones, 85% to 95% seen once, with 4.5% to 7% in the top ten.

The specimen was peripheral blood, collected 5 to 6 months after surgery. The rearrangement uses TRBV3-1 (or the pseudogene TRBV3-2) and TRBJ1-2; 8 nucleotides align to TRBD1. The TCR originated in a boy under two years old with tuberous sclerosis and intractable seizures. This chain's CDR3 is CASSKQGDNYGYTF. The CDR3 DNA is TGTGCCAGCAGCAAACAGGGGGATAACTATGGCTACACCTTC.